The 30 T cell receptor beta chains reported below all come from one sample, sequenced in a study of blood T cell repertoires in COVID-19. Assay used: immunoSEQ multiplex PCR; TCRdb lists only in-frame clones, some missing. This sample carries about 110,000 clones, 84% of them seen once, and the ten largest clones take about 7.3%. Sequencing was done on a sample of peripheral blood. Receptors were obtained from a woman aged 40 to 55 with acute or convalescent COVID-19.

This rearrangement joins TRBV5-4 to TRBJ2-3, with TRBD2 matching 11 bases. The CDR3 is 15 amino acids. Germline V CDR1 and CDR2: SGHNT, YYREEE (reference sequence). Losses at the gene ends were 6 bases for V and 5 bases for J; bases not matched to a gene: 8. CDR3 region: CASKGASGGQDTQYF. The CDR3, as DNA: TGTGCCAGCAAAGGGGCTAGCGGGGGGCAAGATACGCAGTATTTT.

The genes are TRBV5-1 and TRBJ2-7; weak D call: TRBD1 (6 bases). CDR3 size: 13 residues. The V end lost 0 bases, the J end lost 10 bases, and 14 bases lay between the germline ends. CDR1 is SGHRS, CDR2 YFSETQ, per germline. The CDR3 reads CASSLDSTGFQYF. The CDR3 coding sequence is TGCGCCAGCAGCTTGGACAGTACAGGGTTCCAGTACTTC.

This clone occurred once. The chain joins TRBV2 to TRBJ1-2, with 8 positions matching TRBD1. Germline CDR1 is SNHLY and CDR2 is FYNNEI. This CDR3 is built from 16 residues. The ends lost 6 bases at V and 6 bases at J; junction bases unmatched: 15. CDR3 bases: TGTGCCAGCAGGGATCCCTCTGGGGGCAGGGGGCATGGCTACACCTTC. Its translation is CASRDPSGGRGHGYTF.

This rearrangement joins TRBV7-9 to TRBJ2-1, with D possibly TRBD2 on 7 matching bases. Trimming pared 1 base from V and 7 bases from J, leaving 23 bases between. The CDR3 loop spans 18 amino acids. Germline V CDR1 and CDR2: SEHNR, FQNEAQ (reference sequence). The CDR3 reads CASSLGGAGPGGWNEQFF. The DNA of the CDR3 is TGTGCCAGCAGCTTAGGAGGAGCGGGGCCGGGGGGCTGGAATGAGCAGTTCTTC.

The rearrangement links TRBV10-3 to TRBJ2-3; 8 bases are a match to TRBD2. The CDR3 has 14 residues. Germline assignment: CDR1 ENHRY and CDR2 SYGVKD. The V and J ends lost 4 bases and 3 bases, in that order; junction bases with no gene match: 3. In DNA form, the CDR3 reads TGTGCCATCAGTGCCGGCGGGGGGACAGATACGCAGTATTTT. Amino acids: CAISAGGGTDTQYF.

CDR3 sequence: CASSADSAGTQYF. As DNA, the CDR3 is TGTGCCAGCAGCGCGGACTCCGCCGGGACCCAGTACTTC. The chain links TRBV9 to TRBJ2-5; perhaps TRBD2 as D (5 bases). The V end lost 3 bases, the J end lost 7 bases, and 13 bases lay between the germline ends. CDR1 is SGDLS and CDR2 is YYNGEE in the germline V gene. This CDR3 comprises 13 residues.

V usage is TRBV7-8 and J usage is TRBJ1-4; 10 bases are shared with TRBD1. Germline assignment: CDR1 SGHVS and CDR2 FQNEAQ. Trimming removed 5 bases from V and 2 bases from J; junction bases left unmatched: 8. The CDR3 loop spans 17 amino acids. The CDR3 region is CASSPGTGARTNEKLFF. In nucleotides, the CDR3 is TGTGCCAGCAGCCCCGGGACAGGGGCGAGGACTAATGAAAAACTGTTTTTT.

The V gene is TRBV5-5, the J gene TRBJ2-7, with D uncertain. CDR1 and CDR2 (germline): SGHKS, YYEKEE (reference sequence). Trimming shortened V by 0 bases and J by 3 bases, and 7 bases separated the two germline ends. The CDR3 has 13 amino acids. CDR3 DNA sequence: TGTGCCAGCAGCTTGGTGGAGAACTACGAGCAGTACTTC. Its protein is CASSLVENYEQYF.

The chain recombines TRBV5-5 with TRBJ2-5; no clear D gene. Trimming shortened V by 0 bases and J by 1 base, and 22 bases separated the two germline ends. The CDR3 consists of 19 residues. Germline V gene lookup returns CDR1 SGHKS and CDR2 YYEKEE (reference sequence). The CDR3 coding sequence is TGTGCCAGCAGCTTGGACTTAATTTACCAGGTCGTCCCCCAAGAGACCCAGTACTTC. Translating gives CASSLDLIYQVVPQETQYF. Supplemented by reference TRBV5-5 and TRBJ2-5, the full variable domain reads DAGVTQSPTHLIKTRGQQVTLRCSPISGHKSVSWYQQVLGQGPQFIFQYYEKEERGRGNFPDRFSARQFPNYSSELNVNALLLGDSALYLCASSLDLIYQVVPQETQYFGPGTRLLVL.

The chain uses TRBV2 and TRBJ1-4; D gene uncertain. The CDR3 sequence is 14 residues long. Germline CDR1 SNHLY, CDR2 FYNNEI. The ends were cut back, 6 bases at V and 4 bases at J, with 12 bases in the middle. Here the CDR3 DNA reads TGTGCCAGCAGCGAGGGCAGCCTTAATGAAAAACTGTTTTTT. Its protein product is CASSEGSLNEKLFF.

This clone was picked up one time. The rearrangement joins TRBV9 to TRBJ1-3; D call uncertain. With 2 bases removed from V and 0 bases from J, the gap between germline ends came to 9 bases. The germline gives CDR1 SGDLS, CDR2 YYNGEE. The CDR3 length is 15 residues. In nucleotides, the CDR3 is TGTGCCAGCAGCGTCGACATTCACTCTGGAAACACCATATATTTT. Its protein is CASSVDIHSGNTIYF.

V is TRBV18 and J is TRBJ1-2, with a weak D call TRBD1 (6 bases). Trimming pared 1 base from V and 6 bases from J, leaving 18 bases between. This CDR3 region has 16 residues. The germline V gene encodes CDR1 KGHSH and CDR2 LQKENI. CDR3 region: CASSPQVEGESDGYTF. DNA of the CDR3: TGTGCCAGCTCACCACAGGTTGAGGGGGAATCTGATGGCTACACCTTC.

This chain links TRBV6-2 or TRBV6-3 with TRBJ2-2; 13 bases are shared with TRBD2. CDR1 is MNHEY, CDR2 SVGEGT, per germline. The CDR3 contains 18 residues. J lost 1 base, V lost 5 bases, and 7 bases had no gene match. The CDR3 DNA is TGTGCCAGCAGTCGGGGACTAGCGGGGCTTGTGAACACCGGGGAGCTGTTTTTT. Amino acids: CASSRGLAGLVNTGELFF.

The V gene is TRBV19, the J gene TRBJ2-1; 7 bases match TRBD1. Germline V gene sequence: CDR1 LNHDA, CDR2 SQIVND (reference sequence). The junction had 13 bases not matched to a gene; V was cut back by 7 bases and J by 7 bases. The CDR3 totals 15 residues. CDR3 amino acids: CASTPTGRGRNEQFF. CDR3 coding DNA: TGTGCCAGTACCCCGACAGGGAGAGGTCGGAATGAGCAGTTCTTC.

This clone was observed a few times. The chain uses TRBV3-1 (or the pseudogene TRBV3-2) and TRBJ1-2; D perhaps matches TRBD1 (5 bases). Germline CDR1 is LGHDT and CDR2 is YNNKEL (reference sequence). The CDR3 spans 15 residues. V lost 4 bases to trimming and J lost 1 base, with 13 bases between them. This CDR3 is CASSPRGVDNYGYTF. In nucleotides, the CDR3 is TGTGCCAGCAGCCCCCGGGGGGTAGATAACTATGGCTACACCTTC.

The gene calls are TRBV3-1 (or the pseudogene TRBV3-2) and TRBJ2-1; 16 bases map to TRBD2. The CDR3 has 17 amino acids. The germline gives CDR1 LGHDT, CDR2 YNNKEL (reference sequence). V lost 3 bases, J lost 4 bases, and 3 bases stayed unmatched. CDR3 region: CASSQWGLAGGYNEQFF. CDR3 in DNA: TGTGCCAGCAGCCAGTGGGGACTAGCGGGGGGGTACAATGAGCAGTTCTTC.

This sequence joins TRBV7-8 and TRBJ1-6; maybe TRBD1 (5 bases). V lost 1 base, J lost 6 bases, and 19 bases lay in between. The CDR3 sequence is 18 residues long. Germline loops: CDR1 SGHVS, CDR2 FQNEAQ. DNA for the CDR3: TGTGCCAGCAGCTTAGAGGGCAGGGTGAAAGCTACTAATTCACCCCTCCACTTT. Translation gives CASSLEGRVKATNSPLHF.

A few counts support this clone. This chain uses TRBV18 with TRBJ1-1; D not certain. The CDR3 runs to 12 residues. V was cut by 5 bases and J by 1 base, with 5 bases left in between. Looked up from germline, CDR1 is KGHSH and CDR2 is LQKENI. CDR3 residues: CASSGRNTEAFF. For the CDR3, the DNA is TGTGCCAGCTCAGGGCGGAACACTGAAGCTTTCTTT.

V is TRBV5-1 and J is TRBJ1-6, with D possibly TRBD1 on 6 matching bases. Per germline, CDR1 SGHRS and CDR2 YFSETQ. The V end lost 0 bases, the J end lost 0 bases, and 16 bases lay between the germline ends. The CDR3 is made up of 19 amino acids. Here the CDR3 DNA reads TGCGCCAGCAGCTTGGACAGGGAAGAAAGTAGCTCCTATAATTCACCCCTCCACTTT. Translation: CASSLDREESSSYNSPLHF.

This clone was counted only a few times. This rearrangement joins TRBV4-1 to TRBJ2-5; 9 nucleotides line up with TRBD2. V dropped 0 bases and J dropped 1; count of bases not matched to a gene: 12. The CDR3 is 19 amino acids. Looked up from germline, CDR1 is MGHRA and CDR2 is YSYEKL. CDR3 in amino acids: CASSQDRLGLALLQETQYF. For the CDR3, the DNA is TGCGCCAGCAGCCAAGATCGGTTGGGACTAGCCCTACTCCAAGAGACCCAGTACTTC.

The chain carries TRBV14 and TRBJ1-1; tentatively, D is TRBD1 (5 bases). This CDR3 spans 14 amino acids. The V gene lost 2 bases and the J gene lost 1 base, with 8 bases spanning the gap. Germline CDR1 SGHDN, CDR2 FVKESK. The CDR3 DNA reads as TGTGCCAGCAGCCAACGTGACAGGAACACTGAAGCTTTCTTT. This codes for CASSQRDRNTEAFF.

V is TRBV30 and J is TRBJ2-7; a possible D gene is TRBD1 (6 bases). V lost 6 bases and J lost 5, with 11 bases in between. CDR1 and CDR2 from the germline V gene are GTSNPN and SVGIG (reference sequence). The CDR3 has 11 amino acids. The CDR3 DNA follows: TGTGCCTGCTACAGGGTCCACGAGCAGTACTTC. This codes for CACYRVHEQYF.

V is TRBV28 and J is TRBJ1-4, with 8 bases aligning to TRBD1. This CDR3 has 15 amino acids. CDR1 MDHEN and CDR2 SYDVKM come from the germline V gene. The J segment lost 8 bases and the V segment lost 6 bases, leaving 11 bases of the junction unmatched. The CDR3 here is CASSNPGGPNEKLFF. For the CDR3, the DNA is TGTGCCAGCAGCAACCCAGGGGGCCCGAACGAAAAACTGTTTTTT.

V is TRBV3-1 (or the pseudogene TRBV3-2) and J is TRBJ1-4; the D is unclear. Trimming cost V 0 bases and J 1 base, with 12 bases left between them. CDR3 length: 17 amino acids. Germline V gene lookup returns CDR1 LGHDT and CDR2 YNNKEL (reference sequence). CDR3 nucleotide sequence: TGTGCCAGCAGCCAAGACCGAACCGCGGGAACTAATGAAAAACTGTTTTTT. It encodes CASSQDRTAGTNEKLFF.

V is TRBV19 and J is TRBJ2-5, with 8 bases aligning to TRBD2. The germline V gene encodes CDR1 LNHDA and CDR2 SQIVND (reference sequence). V shed 5 bases, J shed 5 bases, and the junction held 10 bases outside the gene matches. CDR3 length equals 15 residues. CDR3 amino acids: CASSLKGLVSETQYF. The CDR3 DNA sequence: TGTGCCAGTAGTCTTAAGGGACTAGTATCGGAGACCCAGTACTTC.

The chain is built from TRBV6-5 and TRBJ2-7; D call uncertain. Germline CDR1 is MNHEY and CDR2 is SVGAGI. CDR3 size: 15 residues. Trimming removed 2 bases at V and 0 bases at J, with 11 bases between. The CDR3 nucleotides are TGTGCCAGCAGTTACGCCGACTCAAGCTCCTACGAGCAGTACTTC. Its translation is CASSYADSSSYEQYF.

This clone was seen only a few times. The genes are TRBV30 and TRBJ2-7; TRBD1 aligns across 7 bases. Germline V gene data show CDR1 as GTSNPN and CDR2 as SVGIG (reference sequence). Unmatched junction bases numbered 15, after V lost 4 bases and J lost 0 bases. The CDR3 is made up of 17 amino acids. In nucleotides, the CDR3 is TGTGCCTGGATAGGTAAGGGGGCCAGACCTGACTCCTACGAGCAGTACTTC. This gives the protein CAWIGKGARPDSYEQYF.

The chain combines TRBV6-5 with TRBJ1-6; 8 bases line up with TRBD1. The CDR3 consists of 14 residues. Trimming removed 6 bases from V and 10 bases from J; junction bases left unmatched: 8. CDR1 is MNHEY and CDR2 is SVGAGI in the germline V gene. The CDR3 sequence: CASSRTGNVSPLHF. CDR3 nucleotide sequence: TGTGCCAGCAGCCGGACAGGGAACGTCTCACCCCTCCACTTT.

This chain links TRBV2 with TRBJ1-1, with 7 nucleotides matching TRBD1. J was trimmed by 3 bases and V by 10 bases; bases with no gene match: 8. This CDR3 region has 13 residues. Germline V gene lookup returns CDR1 SNHLY and CDR2 FYNNEI. CDR3 DNA sequence: TGTGCCACAGGACAGGAGGAGTACACTGAAGCTTTCTTT. Its translation is CATGQEEYTEAFF.

The gene calls are TRBV3-1 (or the pseudogene TRBV3-2) and TRBJ1-1; tentatively, D is TRBD1 (5 bases). The V end was cut by 6 bases, the J end by 0 bases, with 11 bases between. The CDR3 is 14 amino acids. From germline, CDR1 is LGHDT and CDR2 YNNKEL (reference sequence). The CDR3 DNA reads as TGTGCCAGCAGAGACGACAGCGTGAACACTGAAGCTTTCTTT. This sequence encodes CASRDDSVNTEAFF.